Below are 14 T cell receptor beta chains sequenced from a single sample in a study of multiple sclerosis patients with progressive multifocal leukoencephalopathy. Noted time point: time of PML onset. Profiled with immunoSEQ multiplex PCR; TCRdb holds only in-frame clones, not every one. The sample includes 25,000 to 35,000 clones, approximately 84% of them seen just once. Sequencing used PBMCs, obtained from a patient treated with natalizumab. The receptor source for this set is a human donor with progressive multifocal leukoencephalopathy.

This chain uses TRBV6-5 with TRBJ2-7; a weak D match, TRBD2 (6 bases). This CDR3 spans 13 amino acids. V was trimmed by 8 bases and J by 4 bases, leaving 15 bases between them. Per germline, CDR1 MNHEY and CDR2 SVGAGI. CDR3: CASGPGGGYEQYF. CDR3 nucleotide sequence: TGTGCCAGCGGGCCCGGGGGAGGATACGAGCAGTACTTC.

The chain uses TRBV11-2 and TRBJ1-2, with 7 bases aligning to TRBD1. V gave up 7 bases and J gave up 2 bases; unmatched junction bases: 7. The germline gives CDR1 SGHAT, CDR2 FQNNGV. This CDR3 region has 14 residues. The CDR3 coding sequence is TGTGCCAGCACCTTGGGACAGTTAAACTATGGCTACACCTTC. Its translation: CASTLGQLNYGYTF.

This rearrangement joins TRBV29-1 to TRBJ1-2; 9 bases match TRBD1. CDR1 and CDR2 from the germline V gene are SQVTM and ANQGSEA. The V and J ends lost 5 bases and 5 bases, in that order; junction bases with no gene match: 6. The CDR3 spans 13 residues. CDR3 region: CSVRTGDVYGYTF. The CDR3 DNA reads as TGCAGCGTTCGGACAGGGGACGTGTATGGCTACACCTTC.

This rearrangement joins TRBV2 to TRBJ2-6; TRBD1 is a possible D gene (6 bases). Trimming pared 4 bases from V and 1 base from J, leaving 23 bases between. Germline assignment: CDR1 SNHLY and CDR2 FYNNEI. This CDR3 contains 20 residues. In DNA, the CDR3 is TGTGCCAGCAGTGCCCGAGCGAAGGGGGTGTCCTTTTCTGGGGCCAACGTCCTGACTTTC. It encodes CASSARAKGVSFSGANVLTF.

The rearrangement links TRBV5-1 to TRBJ2-1; D may be TRBD2 (7 bases). Trimming took off 1 base at V and 4 bases at J, with 21 bases between the two ends. This CDR3 spans 18 amino acids. Per the germline V gene, CDR1 is SGHRS and CDR2 is YFSETQ. CDR3 sequence (DNA): TGCGCCAGCAGCTTGTGGTTAGGGGGGGCGCAATCGTACAATGAGCAGTTCTTC. Translation gives CASSLWLGGAQSYNEQFF.

The chain recombines TRBV5-4 with TRBJ2-7, with TRBD2 as a possible D gene (5 bases). The V end lost 2 bases, the J end lost 1 base, and 10 bases lay between the germline ends. CDR1 and CDR2 from the germline V gene are SGHNT and YYREEE (reference sequence). This CDR3 contains 14 residues. CDR3 nucleotide sequence: TGTGCCAGCAGCTTCCTAGACTATTCCTACGAGCAGTACTTC. Encoded protein: CASSFLDYSYEQYF.

The chain links TRBV4-2 to TRBJ1-3, with 8 bases identical to TRBD1. V was clipped by 0 bases and J by 4 bases; unmatched bases: 11. This CDR3 is built from 18 residues. Germline loops: CDR1 LGHNA, CDR2 YNFKEQ. The CDR3 bases are TGTGCCAGCAGCCAAGATCACCGGACAGGGAGGACGGGAAACACCATATATTTT. Translation gives CASSQDHRTGRTGNTIYF.

The chain couples TRBV5-1 to TRBJ2-1; D not resolved. CDR3 size: 13 residues. The germline CDR1 and CDR2 sequences are SGHRS and YFSETQ. V was trimmed by 0 bases and J by 5 bases, leaving 6 bases between them. The CDR3 region is CASSLGRDNEQFF. CDR3 coding DNA: TGCGCCAGCAGCTTGGGCAGAGACAATGAGCAGTTCTTC. The full variable domain, rest sourced from reference TRBV5-1 and TRBJ2-1, is KAGVTQTPRYLIKTRGQQVTLSCSPISGHRSVSWYQQTPGQGLQFLFEYFSETQRNKGNFPGRFSGRQFSNSRSEMNVSTLELGDSALYLCASSLGRDNEQFFGPGTRLTVL.

This rearrangement joins TRBV11-2 to TRBJ2-7, with 8 bases fitting TRBD2. The CDR3 spans 14 residues. The V gene end was trimmed by 5 bases and the J gene end by 5 bases; junction bases not matched to a gene: 8. CDR1 is SGHAT, CDR2 FQNNGV, per germline. The CDR3: CASSPAWTSNEQYF. CDR3 DNA sequence: TGTGCCAGCAGCCCAGCCTGGACTAGCAACGAGCAGTACTTC.

CDR3 DNA: TGTGCCAGCTCACCCAGAATTACCGACCGTACCGACACTGAAGCTTTCTTT. Its translation is CASSPRITDRTDTEAFF. The chain is built from TRBV18 and TRBJ1-1; the D is unclear. V was shortened by 3 bases and J by 3 bases, with 20 bases between the two germline ends. This CDR3 has 17 amino acids. Germline V CDR1 and CDR2: KGHSH, LQKENI.

The rearrangement links TRBV7-8 to TRBJ2-1; the match to TRBD2 covers 9 bases. J was trimmed by 10 bases and V by 1 base; bases with no gene match: 17. The CDR3 runs to 18 residues. Germline assignment: CDR1 SGHVS and CDR2 FQNEAQ. CDR3 region: CASSLGTPGLARLGEQFF. The CDR3 DNA follows: TGTGCCAGCAGCTTAGGGACCCCGGGACTAGCACGATTAGGGGAGCAGTTCTTC.

The chain couples TRBV5-5 to TRBJ1-1; D is unclear. The CDR3 has 14 amino acids. V lost 0 bases to trimming and J lost 6 bases, with 12 bases between them. CDR1 and CDR2 from the germline V gene are SGHKS and YYEKEE (reference sequence). This CDR3 is CASSLGYGASEAFF. The CDR3, as DNA: TGTGCCAGCAGCTTGGGTTACGGTGCCTCTGAAGCTTTCTTT.

V is TRBV6-5 and J is TRBJ2-7, with D possibly matching TRBD2 (5 bases). Germline values: CDR1 MNHEY, CDR2 SVGAGI. The length of the CDR3 is 13 residues. Trimming stripped 3 bases from V and 2 bases from J, with 8 bases between. This CDR3 reads CASSYHSAYEQYF. In DNA, the CDR3 is TGTGCCAGCAGTTATCATAGCGCCTACGAGCAGTACTTC.

The rearrangement uses TRBV5-1 and TRBJ2-7, with TRBD2 matching over 7 bases. Germline CDR1 is SGHRS and CDR2 is YFSETQ. The ends lost 2 bases at V and 3 bases at J; junction bases unmatched: 8. The CDR3 totals 15 residues. CDR3 region: CASSFLAGESYEQYF. The CDR3 DNA reads as TGCGCCAGCAGCTTTTTGGCGGGAGAAAGCTACGAGCAGTACTTC. Variable domain in full (rest from reference TRBV5-1 and TRBJ2-7): KAGVTQTPRYLIKTRGQQVTLSCSPISGHRSVSWYQQTPGQGLQFLFEYFSETQRNKGNFPGRFSGRQFSNSRSEMNVSTLELGDSALYLCASSFLAGESYEQYFGPGTRLTVT.